This T cell receptor beta chain was found in a study of CD8+ T cells in alopecia areata. V lost 4 bases to trimming and J lost 4 bases; unmatched junction nucleotides: 7. Germline-derived CDR1 and CDR2 are MGHRA and YSYEKL. The CDR3 runs 16 residues. There are a few counts of this clone. After isolation, RNA underwent reverse transcription to generate cDNA as the sequencing template. Measured with immunoSEQ multiplex PCR; TCRdb has only the in-frame clones, and not every one. The sample includes about 140,000 clones, around 49% seen only once; the top ten take more than 0.95%. Both peripheral blood and punch biopsies of lesional scalp skin were obtained from patients who had alopecia areata.

This receptor was obtained from a human donor with alopecia areata. The chain couples TRBV4-1 to TRBJ2-3; TRBD2 matches 11 bases. Sequencing used CD4+ T cells sorted from blood, obtained at week 0. CDR3 protein: CASSRPLAGAPDTQYF. The CDR3 nucleotides are TGCGCCAGCAGCCGACCACTAGCGGGAGCCCCAGATACGCAGTATTTT.